A single T cell receptor (beta chain) is shown here with its context. Germline V lookup: CDR1 MRHNA, CDR2 SNTAGT. This CDR3 contains 13 residues. V was clipped by 4 bases and J by 3 bases; unmatched bases: 2. The source of the sample is a study of technical replicates of blood from several donors. Clones were read by immunoSEQ multiplex PCR, and TCRdb kept only the in-frame ones, dropping some. The sample has 98,000 or so clones, almost 96% seen once. The rearrangement joins TRBV6-4 to TRBJ2-7; 8 positions agree with TRBD1. The TCR sequence derives from a human donor in good health. The material sequenced was T cells isolated from PBMCs. For the CDR3, the DNA is TGTGCCAGCAGTGTAGGGACAGGCTACGAGCAGTACTTC. It yields the protein CASSVGTGYEQYF.